These 17 T cell receptor beta chains share one sample of origin, sequenced in a study of blood T cell repertoires in COVID-19. Sequencing used immunoSEQ multiplex PCR; TCRdb keeps in-frame clones, though not all of them. This sample has over 200,000 clones, with 75% to 90% found just once. The source material was PBMCs or T cells enriched from blood (not recorded which). All receptors derive from a woman in her 30s who had been exposed to COVID-19.

The gene calls are TRBV5-8 and TRBJ1-1; D remains unclear. There are 13 residues in the CDR3. The V end was cut by 1 base, the J end by 0 bases, with 4 bases between. CDR1 is SGHTS, CDR2 YDEGEE, per germline. CDR3 DNA: TGTGCCAGCAGCTTGTTTATGAACACTGAAGCTTTCTTT. Its translation is CASSLFMNTEAFF.

The chain couples TRBV5-1 to TRBJ2-3; 7 bases line up with TRBD2. J was trimmed by 0 bases and V by 3 bases; bases with no gene match: 7. The CDR3 loop spans 16 amino acids. Germline CDR1 is SGHRS and CDR2 is YFSETQ. As DNA, the CDR3 is TGCGCCAGCAGCTCCGCTCTAGCGGTTAGCACAGATACGCAGTATTTT. This gives the protein CASSSALAVSTDTQYF.

The chain recombines TRBV19 with TRBJ1-1; D perhaps matches TRBD1 (5 bases). V was shortened by 2 bases and J by 5 bases, with 15 bases between the two germline ends. This CDR3 is built from 15 residues. Looked up from germline, CDR1 is LNHDA and CDR2 is SQIVND (reference sequence). The CDR3 DNA is TGTGCCAGTAGTATAAGGGAGGGGCGGGAGACTGAAGCTTTCTTT. This codes for CASSIREGRETEAFF.

J is TRBJ2-5 and V is TRBV5-4; TRBD2 matches 9 bases. The CDR3 consists of 14 residues. Germline V gene sequence: CDR1 SGHNT, CDR2 YYREEE (reference sequence). V dropped 4 bases and J dropped 5; count of bases not matched to a gene: 6. The CDR3 DNA follows: TGTGCCAGCAGCGGCGGGGGGGCCTTGGAGACCCAGTACTTC. Protein: CASSGGGALETQYF.

The rearrangement uses TRBV29-1 and TRBJ1-2; 9 nucleotides agree with TRBD1. The V and J ends lost 7 bases and 0 bases, in that order; junction bases with no gene match: 9. The germline V gene encodes CDR1 SQVTM and CDR2 ANQGSEA. The CDR3 has 15 residues. The CDR3 loop is CSAGTGSGTNYGYTF. In DNA, the CDR3 is TGCAGCGCTGGGACAGGGAGTGGGACTAACTATGGCTACACCTTC.

This chain uses TRBV3-1 (or the pseudogene TRBV3-2) with TRBJ1-5; 8 bases agree with TRBD1. CDR3 length: 15 amino acids. Germline V lookup: CDR1 LGHDT, CDR2 YNNKEL (reference sequence). J lost 5 bases, V lost 4 bases, and 7 bases had no gene match. The CDR3 here is CASSPSDRGYQPQHF. Here the CDR3 DNA reads TGTGCCAGCAGCCCCTCCGACAGGGGCTATCAGCCCCAGCATTTT.

V gene TRBV7-6 combines with J gene TRBJ1-1; D gene uncertain. Germline CDR1 is SGHVS and CDR2 is FNYEAQ. V was shortened by 3 bases and J by 3 bases, with 11 bases between the two germline ends. The CDR3 loop spans 14 amino acids. In nucleotides, the CDR3 is TGTGCCAGCAGCTTGAATGCCGACTACACTGAAGCTTTCTTT. As protein: CASSLNADYTEAFF. Full variable domain (outside the CDR3, taken from reference TRBV7-6 and TRBJ1-1): GAGVSQSPRYKVTKRGQDVALRCDPISGHVSLYWYRQALGQGPEFLTYFNYEAQQDKSGLPNDRFSAERPEGSISTLTIQRTEQRDSAMYRCASSLNADYTEAFFGQGTRLTVV.

The genes are TRBV2 and TRBJ2-2; D may be TRBD2 (6 bases). V shed 7 bases and J shed 4 bases, with 16 bases lying between them. The CDR3 sequence is 15 residues long. Germline V lookup: CDR1 SNHLY, CDR2 FYNNEI. CDR3 DNA: TGTGCCAGCACCAGGATCTCCGGGGGCACCGGGGAGCTGTTTTTT. Encoded protein: CASTRISGGTGELFF.

The rearrangement joins TRBV21-1 to TRBJ1-2. TRBV21-1 is listed as a pseudogene. This CDR3 region has 15 residues. The CDR3 DNA reads TGTGCCAGCAGCACGGGGGGAGGACAGATTAATGGCTACACCTTC. Translation: CASSTGGGQINGYTF.

The chain is built from TRBV2 and TRBJ2-3; 7 nucleotides align to TRBD2. Per germline, CDR1 SNHLY and CDR2 FYNNEI. The trim removed 7 bases at V and 1 base at J, leaving 5 bases unmatched. The length of the CDR3 is 14 residues. The DNA of the CDR3 is TGTGCCAGCATAGGTCGGGGGGGCACAGATACGCAGTATTTT. It yields the protein CASIGRGGTDTQYF.

The chain recombines TRBV5-1 with TRBJ2-1; 8 bases fit TRBD1. CDR1 is SGHRS, CDR2 YFSETQ, per germline. The J segment lost 6 bases and the V segment lost 4 bases, leaving 9 bases of the junction unmatched. The CDR3 has 15 amino acids. CDR3 in amino acids: CASSMTGDVGNEQFF. CDR3 DNA sequence: TGCGCCAGCAGCATGACAGGGGATGTGGGCAATGAGCAGTTCTTC.

V gene TRBV19 combines with J gene TRBJ1-6; D perhaps matches TRBD1 (5 bases). Germline V lookup: CDR1 LNHDA, CDR2 SQIVND (reference sequence). V was trimmed by 10 bases and J by 8 bases, leaving 18 bases between them. CDR3 length: 14 residues. As DNA, the CDR3 is TGTGCCATAGGGTCCACAGGACGAGATTCACCCCTCCACTTT. This encodes CAIGSTGRDSPLHF.

This chain uses TRBV18 with TRBJ1-1; 7 positions agree with TRBD1. Germline CDR1 and CDR2: KGHSH and LQKENI. J lost 0 bases, V lost 4 bases, and 8 bases had no gene match. The CDR3 has 16 amino acids. DNA of the CDR3: TGTGCCAGCTCACGACAGGGTGGGAACTTGAACACTGAAGCTTTCTTT. This encodes CASSRQGGNLNTEAFF.

The V and J genes are TRBV9 and TRBJ1-1, with D hard to call. The V and J ends lost 0 bases and 0 bases respectively, with 9 bases between them. The length of the CDR3 is 15 residues. Per the germline V gene, CDR1 is SGDLS and CDR2 is YYNGEE. The CDR3 bases are TGTGCCAGCAGCGTAGGAGGCAACCTGAACACTGAAGCTTTCTTT. This translates into CASSVGGNLNTEAFF.

This clone was counted a few times. The rearrangement links TRBV7-9 to TRBJ1-2, with no clear D. Trimming took 5 bases from V and 0 from J, leaving 19 bases between them. This CDR3 contains 17 residues. Per the germline V gene, CDR1 is SEHNR and CDR2 is FQNEAQ (reference sequence). The CDR3 nucleotides read TGTGCCAGCAGCAAAATAGGAGAGGGCAATTCTAACTATGGCTACACCTTC. Its translation is CASSKIGEGNSNYGYTF. Using reference TRBV7-9 and TRBJ1-2 for the parts outside the CDR3, the full variable domain is DTGVSQNPRHKITKRGQNVTFRCDPISEHNRLYWYRQTLGQGPEFLTYFQNEAQLEKSRLLSDRFSAERPKGSFSTLEIQRTEQGDSAMYLCASSKIGEGNSNYGYTFGSGTRLTVV.

There are a few counts of this clone. This chain links TRBV11-2 with TRBJ1-2; perhaps TRBD1 as D (6 bases). Germline V lookup: CDR1 SGHAT, CDR2 FQNNGV. There are 18 residues in the CDR3. V was clipped by 5 bases and J by 5 bases, with 27 bases between them. The chain's CDR3 is CASSGPHRERIYRYGYTF. CDR3 coding DNA: TGTGCCAGCAGCGGGCCCCACAGGGAGAGGATCTACAGATATGGCTACACCTTC.

V usage is TRBV5-4 and J usage is TRBJ1-6, with D hard to call. Trimming pared 1 base from V and 0 bases from J, leaving 11 bases between. This CDR3 contains 17 residues. Per the germline V gene, CDR1 is SGHNT and CDR2 is YYREEE (reference sequence). The CDR3 sequence: CASSLRTRSSYNSPLHF. The CDR3 region has the DNA TGTGCCAGCAGCTTGAGAACGCGGAGCTCCTATAATTCACCCCTCCACTTT.